The clone carrying this TCR beta chain was seen repeatedly, ten times or more. The antigen remains undetermined. The data originate from a study of neurological immune-mediated disorders. Findings of the study overall: The multiple sclerosis repertoire cluster lacked an association with any feature, whether clinical or MRI. None of the CDR3 amino acid sequences in expanded clones turned up in more than one subject, which points to private repertoires in all groups.

This CDR3 spans 15 amino acids. CDR1 SGHDT and CDR2 YYEEEE come from the germline V gene. Trimming took 0 bases from V and 5 from J; bases not matched to a gene: 7. Time point described: longitudinal time-point 3. The authors made cDNA by 5'RACE with 10-nucleotide random UMIs. Every sequencing run returned over 160 million TCR-beta sequences, which were derived from 15-18 subjects. MiXCR, run by TCRdb on the 5' RACE reads, gives a single entry per CDR3 protein. The sample includes approximately 89,000 distinct CDR3 sequences, 3.5% to 4.5% of them seen just once. The sequencing sample was made of PBMCs. The sequence came from a woman aged 55-75 years with multiple sclerosis. The chain carries TRBV5-6 and TRBJ2-5, with 7 positions matching TRBD1. CDR3: CASSLVDRAGETQYF. The CDR3 region has the DNA TGTGCCAGCAGCTTGGTTGACAGGGCTGGCGAGACCCAGTACTTC.